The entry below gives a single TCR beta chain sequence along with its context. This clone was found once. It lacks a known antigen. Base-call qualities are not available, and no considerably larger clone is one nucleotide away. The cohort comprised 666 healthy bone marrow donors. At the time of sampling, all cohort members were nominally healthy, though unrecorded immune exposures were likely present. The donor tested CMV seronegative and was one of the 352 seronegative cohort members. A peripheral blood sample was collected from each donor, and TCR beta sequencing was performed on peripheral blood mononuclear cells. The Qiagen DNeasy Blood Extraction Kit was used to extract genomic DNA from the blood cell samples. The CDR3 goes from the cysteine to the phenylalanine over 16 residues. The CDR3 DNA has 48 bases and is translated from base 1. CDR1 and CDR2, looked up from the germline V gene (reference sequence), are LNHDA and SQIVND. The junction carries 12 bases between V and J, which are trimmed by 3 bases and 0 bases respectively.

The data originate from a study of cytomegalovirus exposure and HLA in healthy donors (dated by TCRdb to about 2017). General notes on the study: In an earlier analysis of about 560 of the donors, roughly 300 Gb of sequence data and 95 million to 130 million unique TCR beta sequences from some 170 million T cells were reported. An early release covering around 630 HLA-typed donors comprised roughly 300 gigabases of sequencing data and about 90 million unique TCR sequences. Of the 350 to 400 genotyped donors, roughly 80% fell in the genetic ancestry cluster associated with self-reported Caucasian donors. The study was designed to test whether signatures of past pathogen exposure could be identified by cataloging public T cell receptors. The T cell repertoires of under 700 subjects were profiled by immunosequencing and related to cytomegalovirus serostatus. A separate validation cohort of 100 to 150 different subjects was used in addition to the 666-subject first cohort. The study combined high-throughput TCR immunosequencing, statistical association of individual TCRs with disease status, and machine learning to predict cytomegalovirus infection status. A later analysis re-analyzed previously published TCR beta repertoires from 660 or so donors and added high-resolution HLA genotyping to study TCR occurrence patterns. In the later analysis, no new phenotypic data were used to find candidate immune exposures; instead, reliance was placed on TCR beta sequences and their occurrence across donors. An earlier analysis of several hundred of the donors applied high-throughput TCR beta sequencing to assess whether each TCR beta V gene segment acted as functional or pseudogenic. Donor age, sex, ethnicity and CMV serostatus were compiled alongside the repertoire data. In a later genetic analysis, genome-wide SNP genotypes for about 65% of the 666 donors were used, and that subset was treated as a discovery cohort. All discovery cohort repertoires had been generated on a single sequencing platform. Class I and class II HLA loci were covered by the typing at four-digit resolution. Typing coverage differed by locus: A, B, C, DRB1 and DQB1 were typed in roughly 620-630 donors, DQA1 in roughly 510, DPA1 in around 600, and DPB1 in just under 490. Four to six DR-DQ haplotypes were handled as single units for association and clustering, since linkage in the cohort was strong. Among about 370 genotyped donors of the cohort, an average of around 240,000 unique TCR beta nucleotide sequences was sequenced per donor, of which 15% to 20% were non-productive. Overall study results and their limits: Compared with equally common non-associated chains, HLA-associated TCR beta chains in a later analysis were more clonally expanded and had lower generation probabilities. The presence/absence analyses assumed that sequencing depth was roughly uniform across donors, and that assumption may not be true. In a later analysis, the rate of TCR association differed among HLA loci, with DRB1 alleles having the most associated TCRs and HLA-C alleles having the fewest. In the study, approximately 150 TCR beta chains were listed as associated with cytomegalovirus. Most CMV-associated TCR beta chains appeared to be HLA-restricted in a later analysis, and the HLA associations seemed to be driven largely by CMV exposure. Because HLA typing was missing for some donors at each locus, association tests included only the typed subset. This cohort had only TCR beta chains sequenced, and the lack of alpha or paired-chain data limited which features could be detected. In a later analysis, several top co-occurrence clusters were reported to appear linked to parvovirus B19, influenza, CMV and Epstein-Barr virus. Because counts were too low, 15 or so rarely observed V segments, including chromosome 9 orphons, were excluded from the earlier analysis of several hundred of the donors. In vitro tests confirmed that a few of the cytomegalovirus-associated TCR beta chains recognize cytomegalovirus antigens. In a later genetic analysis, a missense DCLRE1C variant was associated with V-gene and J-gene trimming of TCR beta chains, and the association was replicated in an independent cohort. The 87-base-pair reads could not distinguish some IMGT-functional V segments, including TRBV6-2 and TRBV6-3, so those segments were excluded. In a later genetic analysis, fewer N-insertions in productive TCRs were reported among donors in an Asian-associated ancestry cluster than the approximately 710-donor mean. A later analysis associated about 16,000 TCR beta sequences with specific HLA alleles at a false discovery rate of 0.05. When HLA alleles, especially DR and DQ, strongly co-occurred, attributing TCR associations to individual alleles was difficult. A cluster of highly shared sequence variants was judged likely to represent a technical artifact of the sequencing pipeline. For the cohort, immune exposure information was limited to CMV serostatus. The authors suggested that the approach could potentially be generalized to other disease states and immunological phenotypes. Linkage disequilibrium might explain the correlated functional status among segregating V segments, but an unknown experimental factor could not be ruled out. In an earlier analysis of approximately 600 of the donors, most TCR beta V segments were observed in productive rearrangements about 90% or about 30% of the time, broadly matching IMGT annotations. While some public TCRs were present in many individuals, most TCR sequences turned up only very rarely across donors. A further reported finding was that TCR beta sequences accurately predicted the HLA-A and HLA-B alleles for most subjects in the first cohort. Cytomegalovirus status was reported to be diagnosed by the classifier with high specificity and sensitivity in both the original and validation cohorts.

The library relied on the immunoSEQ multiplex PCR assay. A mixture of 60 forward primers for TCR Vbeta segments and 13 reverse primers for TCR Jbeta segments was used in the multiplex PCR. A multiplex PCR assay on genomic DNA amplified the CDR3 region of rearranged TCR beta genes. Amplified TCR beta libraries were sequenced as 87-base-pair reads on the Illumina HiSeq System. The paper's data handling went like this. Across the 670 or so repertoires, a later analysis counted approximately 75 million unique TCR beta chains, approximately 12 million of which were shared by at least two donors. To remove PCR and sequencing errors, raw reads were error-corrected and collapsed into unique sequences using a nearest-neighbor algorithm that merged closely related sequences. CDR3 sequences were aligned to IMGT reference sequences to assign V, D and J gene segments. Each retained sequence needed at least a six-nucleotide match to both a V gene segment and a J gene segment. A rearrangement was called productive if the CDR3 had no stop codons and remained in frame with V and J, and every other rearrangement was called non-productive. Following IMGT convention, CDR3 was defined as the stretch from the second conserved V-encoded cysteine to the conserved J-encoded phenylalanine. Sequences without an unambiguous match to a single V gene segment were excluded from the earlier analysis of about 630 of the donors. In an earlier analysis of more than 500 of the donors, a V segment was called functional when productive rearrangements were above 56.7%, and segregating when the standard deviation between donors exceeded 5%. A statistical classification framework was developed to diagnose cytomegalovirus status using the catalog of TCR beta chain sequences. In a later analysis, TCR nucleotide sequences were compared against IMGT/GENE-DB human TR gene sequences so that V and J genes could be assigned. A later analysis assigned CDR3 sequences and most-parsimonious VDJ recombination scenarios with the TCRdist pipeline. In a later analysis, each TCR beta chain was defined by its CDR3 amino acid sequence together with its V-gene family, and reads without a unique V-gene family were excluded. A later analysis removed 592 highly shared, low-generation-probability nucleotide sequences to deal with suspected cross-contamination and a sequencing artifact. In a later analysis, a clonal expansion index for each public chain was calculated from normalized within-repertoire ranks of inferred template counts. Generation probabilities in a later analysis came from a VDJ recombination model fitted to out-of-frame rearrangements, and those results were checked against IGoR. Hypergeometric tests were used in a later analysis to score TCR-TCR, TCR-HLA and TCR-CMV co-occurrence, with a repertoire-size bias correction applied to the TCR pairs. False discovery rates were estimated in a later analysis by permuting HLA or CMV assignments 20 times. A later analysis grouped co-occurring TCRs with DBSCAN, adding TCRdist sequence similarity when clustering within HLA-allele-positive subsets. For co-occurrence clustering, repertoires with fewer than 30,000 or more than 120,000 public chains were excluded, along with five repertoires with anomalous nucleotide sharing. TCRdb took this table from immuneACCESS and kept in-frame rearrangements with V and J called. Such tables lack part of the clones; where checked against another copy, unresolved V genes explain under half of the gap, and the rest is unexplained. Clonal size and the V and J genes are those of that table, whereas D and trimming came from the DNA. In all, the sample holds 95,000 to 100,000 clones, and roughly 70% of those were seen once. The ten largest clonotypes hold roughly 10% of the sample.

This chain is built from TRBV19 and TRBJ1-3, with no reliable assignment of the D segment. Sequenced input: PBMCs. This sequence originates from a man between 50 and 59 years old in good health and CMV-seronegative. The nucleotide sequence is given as TGTGCCAGTAGTATCGACTCTTGGAGCTCTGGAAACACCATATATTTT. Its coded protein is CASSIDSWSSGNTIYF. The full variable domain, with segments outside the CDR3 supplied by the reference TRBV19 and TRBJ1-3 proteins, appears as DGGITQSPKYLFRKEGQNVTLSCEQNLNHDAMYWYRQDPGQGLRLIYYSQIVNDFQKGDIAEGYSVSREKKESFPLTVTSAQKNPTAFYLCASSIDSWSSGNTIYFGEGSWLTVV.